This T cell receptor beta chain is drawn from a study of glioma-infiltrating T cells after dendritic cell vaccination. Study context: Three intradermal dendritic cell vaccine injections were given every two weeks. Study results and caveats: Higher pretreatment TIL content predicted longer progression-free time and survival.

A word on this clone: Its antigen is unidentified.

CDR3 size: 16 residues. Germline V CDR1 and CDR2: SGHTA, FQGNSA. Trimming left V 7 bases short and J 1 base short, with 17 bases between. Assay used: immunoSEQ multiplex PCR; TCRdb lists only in-frame clones, some missing. In the table there are some 87,000 clones, about 84% of which are singletons. V gene TRBV7-2 combines with J gene TRBJ2-1; D remains ambiguous. This specimen was blood, taken before dendritic cell vaccination. The clonotype originates from a human donor with glioblastoma. In DNA, the CDR3 is TGTGCCAGCACCCCCCCGGAGCAATCTTCCTACAATGAGCAGTTCTTC. Its translation is CASTPPEQSSYNEQFF.